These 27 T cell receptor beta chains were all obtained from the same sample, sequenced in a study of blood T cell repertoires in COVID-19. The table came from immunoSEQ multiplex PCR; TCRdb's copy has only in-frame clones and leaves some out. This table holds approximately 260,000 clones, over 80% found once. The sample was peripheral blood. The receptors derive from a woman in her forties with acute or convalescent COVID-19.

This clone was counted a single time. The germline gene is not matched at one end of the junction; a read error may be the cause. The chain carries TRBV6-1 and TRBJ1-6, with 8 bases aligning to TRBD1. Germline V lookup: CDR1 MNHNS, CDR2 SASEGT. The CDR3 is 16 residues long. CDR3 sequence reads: CASSEAGDRMNSLLHF. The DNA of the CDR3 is TGTGCCAGCAGTGAAGCAGGGGACAGGATGAATTCACTCCTCCACTTT.

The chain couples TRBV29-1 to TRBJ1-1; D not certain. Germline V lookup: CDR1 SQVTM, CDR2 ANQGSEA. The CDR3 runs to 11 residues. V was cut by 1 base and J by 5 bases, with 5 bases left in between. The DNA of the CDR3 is TGCAGCGTTGAAGGGAGGACTGAAGCTTTCTTT. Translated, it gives CSVEGRTEAFF.

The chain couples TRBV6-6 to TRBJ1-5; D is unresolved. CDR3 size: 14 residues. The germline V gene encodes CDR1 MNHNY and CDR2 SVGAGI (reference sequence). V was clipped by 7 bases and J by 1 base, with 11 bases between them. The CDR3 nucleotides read TGTGCCAGCACCATCGGAGGGAGCAATCAGCCCCAGCATTTT. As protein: CASTIGGSNQPQHF.

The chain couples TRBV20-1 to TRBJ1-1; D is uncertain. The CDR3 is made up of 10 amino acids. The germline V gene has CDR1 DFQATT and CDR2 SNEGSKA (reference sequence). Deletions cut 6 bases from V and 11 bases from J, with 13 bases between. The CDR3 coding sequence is TGCAGTGCAGGGAGGGAAGGGGCTTTCTTT. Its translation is CSAGREGAFF.

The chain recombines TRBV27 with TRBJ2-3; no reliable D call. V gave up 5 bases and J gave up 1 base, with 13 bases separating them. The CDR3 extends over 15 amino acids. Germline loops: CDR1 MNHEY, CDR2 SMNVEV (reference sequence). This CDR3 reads CASSVTATGTDTQYF. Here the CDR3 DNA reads TGTGCCAGCAGTGTGACTGCCACGGGCACAGATACGCAGTATTTT.

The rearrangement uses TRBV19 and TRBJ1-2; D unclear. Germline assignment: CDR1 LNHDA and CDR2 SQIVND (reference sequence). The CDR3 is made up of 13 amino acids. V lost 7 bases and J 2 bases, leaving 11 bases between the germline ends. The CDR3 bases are TGTGCCAGTACCATGAGAGGGAACTATGGCTACACCTTC. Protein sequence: CASTMRGNYGYTF. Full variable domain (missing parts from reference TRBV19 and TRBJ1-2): DGGITQSPKYLFRKEGQNVTLSCEQNLNHDAMYWYRQDPGQGLRLIYYSQIVNDFQKGDIAEGYSVSREKKESFPLTVTSAQKNPTAFYLCASTMRGNYGYTFGSGTRLTVV.

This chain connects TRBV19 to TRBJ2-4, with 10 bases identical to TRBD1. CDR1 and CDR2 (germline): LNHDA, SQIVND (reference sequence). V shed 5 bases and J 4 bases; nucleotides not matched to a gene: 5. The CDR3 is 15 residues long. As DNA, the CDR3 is TGTGCCAGTAGTCCACCGGGACAGGGGAAAAACATTCAGTACTTC. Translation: CASSPPGQGKNIQYF.

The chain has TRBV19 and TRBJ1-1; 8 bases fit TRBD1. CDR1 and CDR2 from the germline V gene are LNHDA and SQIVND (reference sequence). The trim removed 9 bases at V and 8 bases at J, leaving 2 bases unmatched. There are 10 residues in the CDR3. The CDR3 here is CASGDREAFF. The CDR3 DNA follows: TGTGCCAGCGGGGACAGGGAAGCTTTCTTT.

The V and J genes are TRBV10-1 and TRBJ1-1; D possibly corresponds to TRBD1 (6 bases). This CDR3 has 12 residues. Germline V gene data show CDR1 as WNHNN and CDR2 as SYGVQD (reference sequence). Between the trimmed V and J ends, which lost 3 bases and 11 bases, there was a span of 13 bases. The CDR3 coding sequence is TGCGCCAGCAGTGATCAGGGACATCAGGCTTTCTTT. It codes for CASSDQGHQAFF.

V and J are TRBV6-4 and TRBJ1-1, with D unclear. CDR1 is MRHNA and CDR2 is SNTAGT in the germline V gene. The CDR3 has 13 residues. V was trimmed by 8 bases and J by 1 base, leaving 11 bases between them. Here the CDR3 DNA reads TGTGCCAGCGGGTGGGCCGCGAACACTGAAGCTTTCTTT. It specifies CASGWAANTEAFF.

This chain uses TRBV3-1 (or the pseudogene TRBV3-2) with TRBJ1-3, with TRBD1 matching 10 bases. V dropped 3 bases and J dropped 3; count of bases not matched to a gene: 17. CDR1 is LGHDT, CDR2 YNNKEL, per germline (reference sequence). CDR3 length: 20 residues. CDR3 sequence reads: CASSHLPPGQGRPSGNTIYF. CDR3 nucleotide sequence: TGTGCCAGCAGCCACTTGCCCCCGGGACAGGGGCGGCCTAGTGGAAACACCATATATTTT.

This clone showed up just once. The CDR3 DNA sequence: TGCGCCAGCAGCTTGGCCAGGGATTGGAAAAACATTCAGTACTTC. As protein: CASSLARDWKNIQYF. V is TRBV5-1 and J is TRBJ2-4, with D perhaps TRBD1 (5 bases). The CDR3 is 15 residues long. Between the trimmed V and J ends, which lost 0 bases and 4 bases, there was a span of 11 bases. CDR1 and CDR2 (germline): SGHRS, YFSETQ.

The CDR3 region is CASSSGGSSGNTIYF. The DNA for the CDR3 is TGTGCCAGCAGTTCGGGTGGGTCCTCTGGAAACACCATATATTTT. The J gene is TRBJ1-3, the V gene TRBV5-8; D unclear. Germline V gene data show CDR1 as SGHTS and CDR2 as YDEGEE. The CDR3 runs to 15 residues. Trimming took 5 bases from V and 0 from J, leaving 12 bases between them.

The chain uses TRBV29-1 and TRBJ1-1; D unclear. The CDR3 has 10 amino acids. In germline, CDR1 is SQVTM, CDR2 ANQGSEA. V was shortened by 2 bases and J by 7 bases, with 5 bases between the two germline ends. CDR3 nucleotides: TGCAGCGTTGAAAAATATGAAGCTTTCTTT. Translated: CSVEKYEAFF.

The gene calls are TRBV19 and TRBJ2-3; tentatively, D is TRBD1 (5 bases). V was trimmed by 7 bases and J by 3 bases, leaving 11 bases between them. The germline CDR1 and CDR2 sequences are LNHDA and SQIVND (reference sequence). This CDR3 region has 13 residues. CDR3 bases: TGTGCCAGTACAGGGTCTGGTACAGATACGCAGTATTTT. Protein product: CASTGSGTDTQYF.

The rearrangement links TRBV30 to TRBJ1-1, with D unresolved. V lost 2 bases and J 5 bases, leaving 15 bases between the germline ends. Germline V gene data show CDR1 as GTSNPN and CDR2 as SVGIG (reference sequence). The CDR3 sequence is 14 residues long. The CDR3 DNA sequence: TGTGCCTGGAGTATGAGGGCCCGCCGGACTGAAGCTTTCTTT. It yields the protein CAWSMRARRTEAFF.

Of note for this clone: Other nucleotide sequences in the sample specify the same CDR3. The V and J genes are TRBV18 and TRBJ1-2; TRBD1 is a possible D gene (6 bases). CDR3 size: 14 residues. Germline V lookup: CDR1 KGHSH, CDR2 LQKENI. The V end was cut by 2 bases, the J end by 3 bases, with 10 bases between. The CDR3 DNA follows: TGTGCCAGCTCACCAGGCAGGGGCGACTATGGCTACACCTTC. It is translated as CASSPGRGDYGYTF.

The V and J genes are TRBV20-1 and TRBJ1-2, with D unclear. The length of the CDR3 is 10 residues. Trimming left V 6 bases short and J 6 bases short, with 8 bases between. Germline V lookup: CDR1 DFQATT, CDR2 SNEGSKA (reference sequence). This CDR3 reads CSATGHGYTF. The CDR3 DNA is TGCAGTGCCACCGGTCATGGCTACACCTTC.

The CDR3 spells CASSPGPAGQPQHF. The CDR3 DNA sequence: TGTGCCAGCAGTCCCGGACCCGCGGGGCAGCCCCAGCATTTT. The genes are TRBV27 and TRBJ1-5; the D is unclear. Germline CDR1 MNHEY, CDR2 SMNVEV (reference sequence). Trimming took 5 bases from V and 7 from J, leaving 15 bases between them. The CDR3 contains 14 residues.

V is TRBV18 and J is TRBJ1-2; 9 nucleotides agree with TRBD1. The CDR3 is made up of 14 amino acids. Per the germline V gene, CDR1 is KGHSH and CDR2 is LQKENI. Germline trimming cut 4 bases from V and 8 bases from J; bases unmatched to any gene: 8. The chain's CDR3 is CASSRGQGTGGYTF. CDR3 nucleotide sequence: TGTGCCAGCTCACGTGGACAGGGGACGGGAGGCTACACCTTC.

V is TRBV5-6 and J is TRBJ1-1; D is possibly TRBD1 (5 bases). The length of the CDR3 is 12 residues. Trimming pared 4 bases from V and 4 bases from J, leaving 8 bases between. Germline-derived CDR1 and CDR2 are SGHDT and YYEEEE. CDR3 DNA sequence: TGTGCCAGCAGCCGGGGGGGCACTGAAGCTTTCTTT. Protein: CASSRGGTEAFF.

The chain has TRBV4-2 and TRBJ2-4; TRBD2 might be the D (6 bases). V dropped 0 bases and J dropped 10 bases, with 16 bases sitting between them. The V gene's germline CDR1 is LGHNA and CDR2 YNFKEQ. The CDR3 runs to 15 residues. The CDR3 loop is CASSQDAVAVMIQYF. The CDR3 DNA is TGTGCCAGCAGCCAAGATGCGGTAGCGGTTATGATTCAGTACTTC.

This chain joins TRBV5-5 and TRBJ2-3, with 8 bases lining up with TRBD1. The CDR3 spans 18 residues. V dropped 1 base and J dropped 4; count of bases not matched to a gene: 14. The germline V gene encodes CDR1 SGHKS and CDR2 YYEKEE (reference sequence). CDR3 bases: TGTGCCAGCAGCTTGAGTGGAGTGGGCAGGGGGCTAGCAGATACGCAGTATTTT. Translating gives CASSLSGVGRGLADTQYF.

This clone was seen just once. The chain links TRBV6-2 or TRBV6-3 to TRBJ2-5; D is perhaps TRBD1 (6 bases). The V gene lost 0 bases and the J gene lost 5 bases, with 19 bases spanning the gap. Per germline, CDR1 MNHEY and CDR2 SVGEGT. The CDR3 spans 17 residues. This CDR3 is CASSYSRAGDWSETQYF. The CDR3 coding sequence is TGTGCCAGCAGTTACTCGAGGGCAGGGGATTGGAGCGAGACCCAGTACTTC.

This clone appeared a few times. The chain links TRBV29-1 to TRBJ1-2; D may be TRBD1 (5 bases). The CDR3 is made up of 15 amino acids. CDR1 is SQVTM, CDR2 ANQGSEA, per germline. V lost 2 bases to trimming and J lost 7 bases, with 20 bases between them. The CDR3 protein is CSVEIPGYLGGGYTF. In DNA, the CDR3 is TGCAGCGTTGAAATTCCGGGATACCTCGGGGGTGGCTACACCTTC.

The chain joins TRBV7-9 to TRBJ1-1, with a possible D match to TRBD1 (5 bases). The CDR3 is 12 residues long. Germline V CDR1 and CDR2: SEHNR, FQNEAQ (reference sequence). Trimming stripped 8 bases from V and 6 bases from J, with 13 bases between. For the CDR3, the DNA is TGTGCCAGCCGGGGGGGGTCCCCTGAAGCTTTCTTT. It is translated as CASRGGSPEAFF.

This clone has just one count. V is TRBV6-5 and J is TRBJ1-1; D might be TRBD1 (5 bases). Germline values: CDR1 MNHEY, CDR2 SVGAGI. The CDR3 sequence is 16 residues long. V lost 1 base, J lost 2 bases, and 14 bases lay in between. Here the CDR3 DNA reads TGTGCCAGCAGTTACTTGGTGGGGCAGGCAAACACTGAAGCTTTCTTT. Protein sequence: CASSYLVGQANTEAFF.